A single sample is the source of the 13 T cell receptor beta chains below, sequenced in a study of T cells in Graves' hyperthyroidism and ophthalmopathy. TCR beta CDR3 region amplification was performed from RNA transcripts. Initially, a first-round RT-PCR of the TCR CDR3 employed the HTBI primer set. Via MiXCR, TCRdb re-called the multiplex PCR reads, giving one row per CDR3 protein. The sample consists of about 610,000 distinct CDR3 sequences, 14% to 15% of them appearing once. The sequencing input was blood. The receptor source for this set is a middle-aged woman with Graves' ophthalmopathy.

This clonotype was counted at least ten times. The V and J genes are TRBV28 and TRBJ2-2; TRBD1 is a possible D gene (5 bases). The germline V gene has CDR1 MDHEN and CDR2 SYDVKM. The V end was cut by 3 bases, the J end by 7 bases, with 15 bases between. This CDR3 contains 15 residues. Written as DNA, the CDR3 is TGTGCCAGCAGTTTCAACTCAGGGTCCGACGGGGAGCTGTTTTTT. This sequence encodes CASSFNSGSDGELFF.

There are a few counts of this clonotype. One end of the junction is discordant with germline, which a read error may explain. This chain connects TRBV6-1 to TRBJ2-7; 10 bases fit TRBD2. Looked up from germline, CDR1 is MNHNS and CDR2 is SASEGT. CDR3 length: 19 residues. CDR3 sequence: CASSQSSGRRFCGSYEQYF. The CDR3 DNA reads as TGTGCCAGCAGTCAATCTAGCGGGAGACGGTTCTGTGGCTCCTACGAGCAATACTTC.

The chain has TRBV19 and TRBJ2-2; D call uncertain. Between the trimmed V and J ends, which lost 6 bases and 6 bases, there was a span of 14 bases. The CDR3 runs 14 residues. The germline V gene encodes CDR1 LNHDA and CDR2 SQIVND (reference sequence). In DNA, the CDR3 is TGTGCCAGTAGGGTGATGGTTCTGTCCGGGGAGCTGTTTTTT. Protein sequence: CASRVMVLSGELFF. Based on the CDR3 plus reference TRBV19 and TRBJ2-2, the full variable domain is DGGITQSPKYLFRKEGQNVTLSCEQNLNHDAMYWYRQDPGQGLRLIYYSQIVNDFQKGDIAEGYSVSREKKESFPLTVTSAQKNPTAFYLCASRVMVLSGELFFGEGSRLTVL.

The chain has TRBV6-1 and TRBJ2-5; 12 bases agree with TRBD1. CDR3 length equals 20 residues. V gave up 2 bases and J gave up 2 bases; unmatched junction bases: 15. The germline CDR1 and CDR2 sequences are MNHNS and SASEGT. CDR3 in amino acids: CASSERPAGTGGPLQETQYF. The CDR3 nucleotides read TGTGCCAGCAGTGAACGACCCGCCGGGACAGGGGGCCCCTTACAAGAGACCCAGTACTTC.

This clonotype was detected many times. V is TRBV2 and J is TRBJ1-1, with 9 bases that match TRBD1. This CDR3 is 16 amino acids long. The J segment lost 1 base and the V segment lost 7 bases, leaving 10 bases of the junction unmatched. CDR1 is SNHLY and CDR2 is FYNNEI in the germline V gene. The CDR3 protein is CASILGDRAQNTEAFF. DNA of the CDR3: TGTGCCAGCATCCTCGGGGACAGGGCGCAGAACACTGAAGCTTTCTTT.

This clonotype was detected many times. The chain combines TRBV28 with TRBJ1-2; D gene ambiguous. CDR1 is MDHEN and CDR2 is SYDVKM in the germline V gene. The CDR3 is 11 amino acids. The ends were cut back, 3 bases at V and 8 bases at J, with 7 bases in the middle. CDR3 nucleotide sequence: TGTGCCAGCAGTTTGGCCTGGGGCTACACCTTC. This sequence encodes CASSLAWGYTF.

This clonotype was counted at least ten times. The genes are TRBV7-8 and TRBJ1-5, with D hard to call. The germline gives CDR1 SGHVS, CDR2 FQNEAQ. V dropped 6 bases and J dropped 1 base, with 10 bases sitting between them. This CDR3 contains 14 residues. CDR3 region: CASSPTRSNQPQHF. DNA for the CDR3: TGTGCCAGCAGTCCTACCAGGAGCAATCAGCCCCAGCATTTT.

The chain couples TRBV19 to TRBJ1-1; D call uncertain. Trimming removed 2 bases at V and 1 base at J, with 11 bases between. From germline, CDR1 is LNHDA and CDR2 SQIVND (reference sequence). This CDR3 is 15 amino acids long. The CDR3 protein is CASSIFSGENTEAFF. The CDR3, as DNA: TGTGCCAGTAGTATATTTAGTGGGGAGAACACTGAAGCTTTCTTT. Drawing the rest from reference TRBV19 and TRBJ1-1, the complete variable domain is DGGITQSPKYLFRKEGQNVTLSCEQNLNHDAMYWYRQDPGQGLRLIYYSQIVNDFQKGDIAEGYSVSREKKESFPLTVTSAQKNPTAFYLCASSIFSGENTEAFFGQGTRLTVV.

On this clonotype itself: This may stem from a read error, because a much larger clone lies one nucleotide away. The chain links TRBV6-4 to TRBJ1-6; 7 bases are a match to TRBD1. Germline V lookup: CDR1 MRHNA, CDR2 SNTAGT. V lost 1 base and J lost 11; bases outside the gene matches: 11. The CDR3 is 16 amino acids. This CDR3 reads CASSDWTGPPNPPLHF. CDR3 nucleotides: TGTGCCAGCAGTGACTGGACAGGTCCCCCGAATCCACCCCTCCACTTT.

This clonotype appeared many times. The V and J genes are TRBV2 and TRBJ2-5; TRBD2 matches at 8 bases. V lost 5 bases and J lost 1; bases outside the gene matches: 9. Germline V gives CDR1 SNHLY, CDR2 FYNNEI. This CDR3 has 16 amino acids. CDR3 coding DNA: TGTGCCAGCAGTTCGAGCGGGAGAACGGTCCAAGAGACCCAGTACTTC. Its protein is CASSSSGRTVQETQYF.

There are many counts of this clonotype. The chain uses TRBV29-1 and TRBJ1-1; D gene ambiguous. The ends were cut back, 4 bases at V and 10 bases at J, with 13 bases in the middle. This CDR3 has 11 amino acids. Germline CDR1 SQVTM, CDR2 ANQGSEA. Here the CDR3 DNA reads TGCAGCGTTGCACTCGGCATCGGAGCTTTCTTT. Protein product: CSVALGIGAFF.

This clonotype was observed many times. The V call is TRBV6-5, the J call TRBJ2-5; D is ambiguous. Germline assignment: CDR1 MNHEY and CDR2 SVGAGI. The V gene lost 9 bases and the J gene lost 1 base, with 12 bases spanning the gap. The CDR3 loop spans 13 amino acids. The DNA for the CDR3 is TGTGCCAGTCAACCAGCCCTCCAAGAGACCCAGTACTTC. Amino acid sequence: CASQPALQETQYF.

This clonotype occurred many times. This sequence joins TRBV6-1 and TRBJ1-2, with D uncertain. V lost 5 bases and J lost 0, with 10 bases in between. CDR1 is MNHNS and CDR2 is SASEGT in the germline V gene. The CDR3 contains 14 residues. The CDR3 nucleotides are TGTGCCAGCAGTCCTATCGGGACTAACTATGGCTACACCTTC. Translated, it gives CASSPIGTNYGYTF.